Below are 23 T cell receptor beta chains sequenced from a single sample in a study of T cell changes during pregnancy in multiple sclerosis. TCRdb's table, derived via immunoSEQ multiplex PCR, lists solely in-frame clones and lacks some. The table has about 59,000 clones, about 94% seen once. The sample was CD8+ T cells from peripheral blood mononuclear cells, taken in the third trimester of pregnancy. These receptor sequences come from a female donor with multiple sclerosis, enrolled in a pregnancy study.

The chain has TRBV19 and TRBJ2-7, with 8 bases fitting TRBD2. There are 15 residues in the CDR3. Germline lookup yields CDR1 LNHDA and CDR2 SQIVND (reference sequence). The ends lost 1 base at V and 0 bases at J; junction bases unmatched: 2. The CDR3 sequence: CASSIAGGLSYEQYF. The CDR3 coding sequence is TGTGCCAGTAGTATAGCGGGAGGGCTCTCCTACGAGCAGTACTTC.

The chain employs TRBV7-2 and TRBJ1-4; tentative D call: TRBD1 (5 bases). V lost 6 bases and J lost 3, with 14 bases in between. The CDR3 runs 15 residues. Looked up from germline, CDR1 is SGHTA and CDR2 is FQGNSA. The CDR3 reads CASSSRGRSNEKLFF. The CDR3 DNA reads TGTGCCAGCAGTTCGCGGGGACGGTCTAATGAAAAACTGTTTTTT.

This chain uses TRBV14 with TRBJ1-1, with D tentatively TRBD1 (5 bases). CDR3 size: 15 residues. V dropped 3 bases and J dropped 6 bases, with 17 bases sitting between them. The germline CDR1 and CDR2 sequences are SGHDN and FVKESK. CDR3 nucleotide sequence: TGTGCCAGCAGCCAGAGTGGGGGGAGGGCGGCTGAAGCTTTCTTT. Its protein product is CASSQSGGRAAEAFF.

This chain's CDR3 is CASSSGRGRVNEQYF. CDR3 nucleotides: TGTGCCAGCAGCTCGGGCCGTGGGAGAGTCAACGAGCAGTACTTC. The V and J genes are TRBV7-2 and TRBJ2-7, with D maybe TRBD2 (5 bases). This CDR3 has 15 amino acids. Trimming pared 4 bases from V and 5 bases from J, leaving 18 bases between. Germline-derived CDR1 and CDR2 are SGHTA and FQGNSA.

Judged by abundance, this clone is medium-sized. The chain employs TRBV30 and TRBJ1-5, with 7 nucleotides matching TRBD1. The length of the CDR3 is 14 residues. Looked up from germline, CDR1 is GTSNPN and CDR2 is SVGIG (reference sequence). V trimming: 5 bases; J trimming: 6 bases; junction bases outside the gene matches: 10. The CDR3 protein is CAWESGQGVQPQHF. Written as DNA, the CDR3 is TGTGCCTGGGAGTCGGGGCAGGGGGTTCAGCCCCAGCATTTT.

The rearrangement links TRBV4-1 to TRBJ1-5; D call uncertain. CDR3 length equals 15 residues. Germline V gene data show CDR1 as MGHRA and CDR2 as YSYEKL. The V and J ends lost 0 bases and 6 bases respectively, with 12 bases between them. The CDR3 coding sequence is TGCGCCAGCAGCCAAGACGACGAGGGCGGTCAGCCCCAGCATTTT. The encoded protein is CASSQDDEGGQPQHF.

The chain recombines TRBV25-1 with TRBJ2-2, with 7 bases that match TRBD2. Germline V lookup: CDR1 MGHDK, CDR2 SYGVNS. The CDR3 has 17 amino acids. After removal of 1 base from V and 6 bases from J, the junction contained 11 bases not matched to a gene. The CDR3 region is CASSESRGGEAAGELFF. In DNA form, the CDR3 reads TGTGCCAGCAGTGAATCGCGGGGAGGGGAGGCGGCCGGGGAGCTGTTTTTT.

The CDR3: CASSQVGGTSGTDTQYF. CDR3 nucleotides: TGCGCCAGCAGCCAAGTAGGGGGGACTAGCGGCACAGATACGCAGTATTTT. V and J are TRBV4-1 and TRBJ2-3; 10 positions match TRBD2. The CDR3 loop spans 17 amino acids. The J segment lost 1 base and the V segment lost 1 base, leaving 5 bases of the junction unmatched. Per the germline V gene, CDR1 is MGHRA and CDR2 is YSYEKL.

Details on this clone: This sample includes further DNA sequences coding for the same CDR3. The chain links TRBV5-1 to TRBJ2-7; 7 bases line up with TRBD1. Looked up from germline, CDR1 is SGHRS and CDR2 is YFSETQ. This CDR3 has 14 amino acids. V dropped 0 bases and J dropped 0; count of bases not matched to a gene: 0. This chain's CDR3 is CASSLAGGSYEQYF. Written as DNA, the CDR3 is TGCGCCAGCAGCTTGGCAGGGGGCTCCTACGAGCAGTACTTC.

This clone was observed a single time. The CDR3 region has the DNA TGCGCCAGCAGCCCTAGGGGCCCCGAGCAGTACTTC. This codes for CASSPRGPEQYF. This chain links TRBV5-1 with TRBJ2-7; the D gene is possibly TRBD1 (5 bases). The V gene lost 4 bases and the J gene lost 6 bases, with 11 bases spanning the gap. The CDR3 covers 12 residues. CDR1 is SGHRS, CDR2 YFSETQ, per germline.

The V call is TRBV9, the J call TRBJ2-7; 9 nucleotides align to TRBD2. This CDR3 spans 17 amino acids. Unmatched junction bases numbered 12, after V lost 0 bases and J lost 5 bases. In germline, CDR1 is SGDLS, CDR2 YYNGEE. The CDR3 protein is CASSVGGSGSLAHEQYF. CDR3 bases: TGTGCCAGCAGCGTAGGTGGTAGCGGGAGTTTGGCCCACGAGCAGTACTTC.

CDR3 residues: CASSQTDRGGYSNQPQHF. For the CDR3, the DNA is TGCGCCAGCAGTCAAACGGACAGGGGGGGTTATAGCAATCAGCCCCAGCATTTT. This chain links TRBV23-1 with TRBJ1-5; 10 bases map to TRBD1. TRBV23-1 is reported as an ORF; its role is uncertain. The CDR3 has 18 amino acids. V lost 2 bases to trimming and J lost 0 bases; unmatched junction nucleotides: 7.

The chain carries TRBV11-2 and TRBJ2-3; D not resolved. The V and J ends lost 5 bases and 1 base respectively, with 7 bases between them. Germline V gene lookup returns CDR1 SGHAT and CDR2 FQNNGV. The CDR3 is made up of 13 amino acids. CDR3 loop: CASSRSGTDTQYF. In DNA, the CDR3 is TGTGCCAGCAGCCGGAGCGGCACAGATACGCAGTATTTT.

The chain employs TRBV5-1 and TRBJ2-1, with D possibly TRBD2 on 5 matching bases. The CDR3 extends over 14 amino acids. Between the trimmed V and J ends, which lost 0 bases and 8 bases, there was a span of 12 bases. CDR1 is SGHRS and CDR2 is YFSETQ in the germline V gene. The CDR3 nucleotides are TGCGCCAGCAGCTTGGAAGTTAAGGAGGATGAGCAGTTCTTC. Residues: CASSLEVKEDEQFF.

CDR3 sequence (DNA): TGTGCCAGCAGCCCCATAAGCGGGGATACGCAGTATTTT. Translation: CASSPISGDTQYF. The rearrangement joins TRBV7-6 to TRBJ2-3; D might be TRBD2 (6 bases). Germline CDR1 SGHVS, CDR2 FNYEAQ. The CDR3 sequence is 13 residues long. Trimming removed 5 bases from V and 6 bases from J, with 12 bases in between.

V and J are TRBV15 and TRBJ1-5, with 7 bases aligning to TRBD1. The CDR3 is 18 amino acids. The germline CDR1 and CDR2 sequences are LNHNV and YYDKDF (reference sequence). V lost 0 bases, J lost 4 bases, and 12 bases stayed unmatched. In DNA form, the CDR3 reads TGTGCCACCAGCAGAGATCAAAGGGAGGCAGGGGGTAATCAGCCCCAGCATTTT. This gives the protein CATSRDQREAGGNQPQHF. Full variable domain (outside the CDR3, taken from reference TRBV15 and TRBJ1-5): DAMVIQNPRYQVTQFGKPVTLSCSQTLNHNVMYWYQQKSSQAPKLLFHYYDKDFNNEADTPDNFQSRRPNTSFCFLDIRSPGLGDTAMYLCATSRDQREAGGNQPQHFGDGTRLSIL.

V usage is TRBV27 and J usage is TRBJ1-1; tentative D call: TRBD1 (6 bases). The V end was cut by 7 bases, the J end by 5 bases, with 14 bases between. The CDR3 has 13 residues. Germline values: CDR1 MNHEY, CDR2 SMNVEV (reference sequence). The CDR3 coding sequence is TGTGCCAGCAACGAAGGGGGGGGAACTGAAGCTTTCTTT. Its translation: CASNEGGGTEAFF.

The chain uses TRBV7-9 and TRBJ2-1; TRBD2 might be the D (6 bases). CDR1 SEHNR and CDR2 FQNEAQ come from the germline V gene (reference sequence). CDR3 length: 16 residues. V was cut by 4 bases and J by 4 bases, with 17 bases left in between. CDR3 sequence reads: CASSSAGGWVYNEQFF. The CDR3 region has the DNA TGTGCCAGCAGCTCAGCCGGGGGTTGGGTATACAATGAGCAGTTCTTC.

CDR3 residues: CASSPLSSSSYEQYF. Here the CDR3 DNA reads TGTGCCAGCAGTCCCCTATCTTCAAGCTCCTACGAGCAGTACTTC. The chain combines TRBV27 with TRBJ2-7, with D uncertain. V was clipped by 5 bases and J by 0 bases, with 14 bases between them. This CDR3 is built from 15 residues. Germline CDR1 is MNHEY and CDR2 is SMNVEV (reference sequence).

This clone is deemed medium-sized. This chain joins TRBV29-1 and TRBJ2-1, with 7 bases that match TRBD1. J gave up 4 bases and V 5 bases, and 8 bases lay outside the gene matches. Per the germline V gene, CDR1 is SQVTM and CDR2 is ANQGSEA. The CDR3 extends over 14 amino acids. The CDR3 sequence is CSVHRGSTYNEQFF. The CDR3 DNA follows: TGCAGCGTTCACAGGGGAAGTACTTACAATGAGCAGTTCTTC.

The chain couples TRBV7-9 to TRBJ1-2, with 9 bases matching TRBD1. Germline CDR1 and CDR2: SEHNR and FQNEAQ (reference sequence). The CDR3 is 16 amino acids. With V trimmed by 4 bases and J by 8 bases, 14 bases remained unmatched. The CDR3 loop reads CASSSGSLGGQGGYTF. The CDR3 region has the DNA TGTGCCAGCAGCTCTGGCAGCTTAGGGGGACAGGGAGGCTACACCTTC.

In nucleotides, the CDR3 is TGTGCCAGCAGCAAGGGACTAGCGGGACACTCAGCCTACGAGCAGTACTTC. This translates into CASSKGLAGHSAYEQYF. V gene TRBV5-5 combines with J gene TRBJ2-7; 13 positions match TRBD2. V dropped 4 bases and J dropped 2; count of bases not matched to a gene: 9. From germline, CDR1 is SGHKS and CDR2 YYEKEE (reference sequence). The CDR3 totals 17 residues. Variable domain in full (rest from reference TRBV5-5 and TRBJ2-7): DAGVTQSPTHLIKTRGQQVTLRCSPISGHKSVSWYQQVLGQGPQFIFQYYEKEERGRGNFPDRFSARQFPNYSSELNVNALLLGDSALYLCASSKGLAGHSAYEQYFGPGTRLTVT.

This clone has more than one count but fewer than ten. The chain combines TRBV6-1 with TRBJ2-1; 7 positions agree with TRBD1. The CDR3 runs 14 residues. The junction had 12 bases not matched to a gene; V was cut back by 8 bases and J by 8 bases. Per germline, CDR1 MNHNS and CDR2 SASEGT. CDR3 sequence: CASVGQEPFDEQFF. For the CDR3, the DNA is TGTGCCAGCGTTGGACAGGAGCCCTTCGATGAGCAGTTCTTC.